The clone carrying this TCR beta chain showed up many times. The data stem from a study of neurological immune-mediated disorders. MiXCR, applied by TCRdb to the 5' RACE reads, yields one record per CDR3 protein. The sample gives 81,000 or so distinct CDR3 sequences, 4% to 6% of which show up once; about 2.4% is in the top ten. The receptor's source is a woman in her 30s with multiple sclerosis. Sequencing was done on a sample of PBMCs.

The CDR3: CSSPASSYNEQFF. CDR3 bases: TGCAGTAGTCCTGCTAGCTCCTACAATGAGCAGTTCTTC. The genes are TRBV20-1 and TRBJ2-1; D remains ambiguous. The CDR3 runs 13 residues. The germline V gene encodes CDR1 DFQATT and CDR2 SNEGSKA (reference sequence). The germline V and J ends were trimmed by 8 bases and 0 bases, with 11 bases remaining between them.